This T cell receptor beta chain was recorded in a study of coeliac disease. The CDR3 is 18 residues long. The V gene end was trimmed by 10 bases and the J gene end by 2 bases; junction bases not matched to a gene: 19. Germline-derived CDR1 and CDR2 are ENHRY and SYGVKD. Study-wide findings and caveats: Published gliadin-specific TRB sequences appeared in about 50% of the 18 coeliac samples, 1 of 6 controls.

The protocol was immunoSEQ multiplex PCR, while the TCRdb copy is restricted to in-frame clones and leaves out a portion. The sample lists about 1,700 clones, approximately 70% occurring once. For this clone: Its specificity is not known.

The specimen sequenced was lymphocytes from the gut lamina propria. The receptor was isolated from a human donor without celiac disease. The rearrangement links TRBV10-3 to TRBJ2-5; 10 bases fit TRBD1. DNA of the CDR3: TGTGCCACGGCGCCCCCGGGACAGGGGCAATTCGGACAAGAGACCCAGTACTTC. The encoded protein is CATAPPGQGQFGQETQYF.